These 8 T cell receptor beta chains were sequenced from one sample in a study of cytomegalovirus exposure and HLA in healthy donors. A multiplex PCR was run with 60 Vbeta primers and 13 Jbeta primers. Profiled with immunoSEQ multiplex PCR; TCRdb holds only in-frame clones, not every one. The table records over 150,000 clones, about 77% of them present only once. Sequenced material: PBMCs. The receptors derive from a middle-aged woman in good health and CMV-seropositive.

The CDR3 loop reads CASSLGLAKNIQYF. The CDR3 DNA is TGTGCCAGCAGCTTAGGGCTAGCCAAAAACATTCAGTACTTC. The chain recombines TRBV7-2 with TRBJ2-4, with no clear D. V lost 1 base to trimming and J lost 0 bases, with 4 bases between them. Germline CDR1 and CDR2: SGHTA and FQGNSA. This CDR3 is built from 14 residues.

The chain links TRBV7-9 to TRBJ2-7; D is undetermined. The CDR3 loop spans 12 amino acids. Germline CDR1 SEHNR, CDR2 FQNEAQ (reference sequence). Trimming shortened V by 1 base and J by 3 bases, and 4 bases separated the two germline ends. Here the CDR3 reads CASSLVLYEQYF. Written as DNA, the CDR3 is TGTGCCAGCAGCTTAGTTCTCTACGAGCAGTACTTC.

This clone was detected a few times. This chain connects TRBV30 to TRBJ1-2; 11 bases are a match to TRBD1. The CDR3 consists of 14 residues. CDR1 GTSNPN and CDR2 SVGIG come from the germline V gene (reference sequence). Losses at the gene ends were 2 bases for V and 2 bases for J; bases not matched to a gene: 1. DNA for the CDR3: TGTGCCTGGAGTCGGGACAGGGGGAACTATGGCTACACCTTC. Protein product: CAWSRDRGNYGYTF.

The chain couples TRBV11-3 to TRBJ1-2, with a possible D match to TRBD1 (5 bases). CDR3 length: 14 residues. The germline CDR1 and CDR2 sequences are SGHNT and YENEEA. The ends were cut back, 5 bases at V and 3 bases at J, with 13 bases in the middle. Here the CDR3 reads CASSRSRGYYGYTF. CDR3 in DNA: TGTGCCAGCAGCCGAAGTCGGGGGTACTATGGCTACACCTTC.

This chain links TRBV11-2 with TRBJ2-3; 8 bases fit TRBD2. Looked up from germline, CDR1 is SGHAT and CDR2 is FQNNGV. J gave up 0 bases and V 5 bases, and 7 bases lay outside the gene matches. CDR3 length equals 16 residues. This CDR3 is CASSPFSGASTDTQYF. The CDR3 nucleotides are TGTGCCAGCAGCCCATTTAGCGGGGCTAGCACAGATACGCAGTATTTT.

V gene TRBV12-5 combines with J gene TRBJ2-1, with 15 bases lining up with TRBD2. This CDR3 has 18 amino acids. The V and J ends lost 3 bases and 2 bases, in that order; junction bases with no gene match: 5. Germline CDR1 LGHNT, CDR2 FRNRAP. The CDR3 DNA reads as TGTGCTAGTGGTTTCCAGGGACTAGCGGGAGGCACCTACAATGAGCAGTTCTTC. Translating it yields CASGFQGLAGGTYNEQFF.

The CDR3, as DNA: TGTGCCTGGACCCGGGACAGGAGCCCCTCTGGGGCCAACGTCCTGACTTTC. It specifies CAWTRDRSPSGANVLTF. The rearrangement joins TRBV30 to TRBJ2-6; the match to TRBD1 covers 8 bases. In germline, CDR1 is GTSNPN, CDR2 SVGIG (reference sequence). Trimming at V came to 4 bases and at J to 0 bases, leaving 8 bases not matched to a gene. This CDR3 is 17 amino acids long.

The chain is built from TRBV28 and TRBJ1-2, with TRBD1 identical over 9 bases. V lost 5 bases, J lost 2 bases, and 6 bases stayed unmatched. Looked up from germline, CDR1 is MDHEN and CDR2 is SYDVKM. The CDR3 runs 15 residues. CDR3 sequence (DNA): TGTGCCAGCAGTGCGCGGGACAGGGTGAACTATGGCTACACCTTC. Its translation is CASSARDRVNYGYTF.